This T cell receptor beta chain was profiled in a study of T cell responses to AZD1222 COVID-19 vaccine. About this clone: Its antigen is currently unknown.

Overall study findings and caveats: The donors showed a predominance of white British ancestry and of females, with possible underestimation of clonal diversity. Rises in breadth and depth of Spike-specific TCRs came after two AZD1222 doses.

Sequencing used immunoSEQ multiplex PCR; TCRdb keeps in-frame clones, though not all of them. The sample carries about 140,000 clones, about 94% recorded once. CDR3 length: 16 amino acids. CDR1 is KGHSH and CDR2 is LQKENI in the germline V gene. Trimming removed 3 bases from V and 3 bases from J; junction bases left unmatched: 8. The sample here was peripheral blood, taken 28 days after the second AZD1222 dose. This TCR derives from an adult who received the AZD1222 COVID-19 vaccine. The chain combines TRBV18 with TRBJ1-3, with 7 bases fitting TRBD1. CDR3 amino acids: CASSPSEQGYGNTIYF. CDR3 sequence (DNA): TGTGCCAGCTCACCTTCCGAACAGGGGTATGGAAACACCATATATTTT.